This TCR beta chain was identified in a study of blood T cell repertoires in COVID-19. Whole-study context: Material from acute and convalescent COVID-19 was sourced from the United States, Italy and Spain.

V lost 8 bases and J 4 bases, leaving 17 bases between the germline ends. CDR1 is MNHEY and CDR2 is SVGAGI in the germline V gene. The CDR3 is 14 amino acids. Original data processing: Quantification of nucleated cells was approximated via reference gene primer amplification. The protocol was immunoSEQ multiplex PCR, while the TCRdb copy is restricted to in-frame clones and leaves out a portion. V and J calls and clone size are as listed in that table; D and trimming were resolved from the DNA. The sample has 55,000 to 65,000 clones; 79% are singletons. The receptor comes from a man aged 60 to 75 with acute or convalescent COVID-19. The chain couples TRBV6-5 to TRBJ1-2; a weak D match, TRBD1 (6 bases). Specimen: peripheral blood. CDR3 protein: CASSYPGTSYGYTF. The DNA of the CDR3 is TGTGCCAGCTCCTACCCGGGGACAAGCTATGGCTACACCTTC.